This entry concerns a single T cell receptor (beta chain). Using its own MiXCR run on the RT-PCR reads, TCRdb lists one record per CDR3 protein. Of about a million distinct CDR3 sequences detected, under 20% appear once; the ten largest clones hold roughly 6%. These data come from a study of patients and donors after allogeneic stem cell transplantation. Sequenced input: blood, either unsorted or a sorted T cell fraction (not recorded which). This receptor was taken from a human donor who was either an allogeneic HSCT recipient or a stem cell or donor lymphocyte infusion donor (not recorded which). It is not recorded whose cells these are; they may come from a transplant donor.

This CDR3 reads CASSVDLAGGENIQYF. CDR3 DNA: TGTGCCAGCAGCGTAGATTTAGCGGGAGGAGAAAACATTCAGTACTTC. V gene TRBV9 combines with J gene TRBJ2-4, with 10 positions matching TRBD2. The CDR3 runs 16 residues. J lost 5 bases, V lost 0 bases, and 5 bases had no gene match. CDR1 is SGDLS, CDR2 YYNGEE, per germline.